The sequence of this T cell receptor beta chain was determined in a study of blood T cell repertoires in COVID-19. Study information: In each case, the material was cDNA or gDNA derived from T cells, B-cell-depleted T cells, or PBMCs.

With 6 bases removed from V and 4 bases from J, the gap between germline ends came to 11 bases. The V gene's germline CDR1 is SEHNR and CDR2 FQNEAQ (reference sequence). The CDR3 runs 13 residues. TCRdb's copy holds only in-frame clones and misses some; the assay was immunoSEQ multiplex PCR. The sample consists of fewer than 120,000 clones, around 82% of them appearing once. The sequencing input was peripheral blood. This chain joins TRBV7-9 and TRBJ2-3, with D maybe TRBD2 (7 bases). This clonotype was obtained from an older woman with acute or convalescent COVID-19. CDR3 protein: CASRLGGADTQYF. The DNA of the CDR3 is TGTGCCAGCAGACTAGGGGGGGCAGATACGCAGTATTTT.